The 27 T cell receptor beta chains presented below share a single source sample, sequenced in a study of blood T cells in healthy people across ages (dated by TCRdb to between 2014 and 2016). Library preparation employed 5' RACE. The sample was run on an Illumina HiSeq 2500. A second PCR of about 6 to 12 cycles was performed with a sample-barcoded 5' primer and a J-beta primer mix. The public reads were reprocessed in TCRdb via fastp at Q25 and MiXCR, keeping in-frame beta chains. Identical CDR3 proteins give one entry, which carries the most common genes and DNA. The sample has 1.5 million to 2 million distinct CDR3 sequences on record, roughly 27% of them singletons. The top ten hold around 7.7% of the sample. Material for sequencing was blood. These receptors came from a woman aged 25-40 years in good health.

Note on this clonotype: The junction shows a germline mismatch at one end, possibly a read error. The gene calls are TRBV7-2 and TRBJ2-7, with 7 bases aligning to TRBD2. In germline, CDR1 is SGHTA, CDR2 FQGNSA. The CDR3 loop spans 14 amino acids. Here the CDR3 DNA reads TGTGCCAGCGGGGGGGACGGCTTTAATTACGGGCAGTACTTC. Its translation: CASGGDGFNYGQYF. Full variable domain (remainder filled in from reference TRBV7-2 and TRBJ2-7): GAGVSQSPSNKVTEKGKDVELRCDPISGHTALYWYRQSLGQGLEFLIYFQGNSAPDKSGLPSDRFSAERTGGSVSTLTIQRTQQEDSAVYLCASGGDGFNYGQYFGPGTRLTVT.

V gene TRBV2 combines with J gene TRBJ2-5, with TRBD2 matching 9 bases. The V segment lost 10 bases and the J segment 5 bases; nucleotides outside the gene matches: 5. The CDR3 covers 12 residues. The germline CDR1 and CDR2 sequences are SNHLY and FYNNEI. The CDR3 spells CATLAGSETQYF. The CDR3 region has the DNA TGTGCCACCCTAGCGGGGTCGGAGACCCAGTACTTC.

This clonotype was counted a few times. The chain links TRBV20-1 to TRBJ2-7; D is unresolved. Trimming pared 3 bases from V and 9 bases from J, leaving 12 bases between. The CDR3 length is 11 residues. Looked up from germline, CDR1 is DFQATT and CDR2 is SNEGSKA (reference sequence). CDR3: CSASFGFGQYF. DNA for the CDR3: TGCAGTGCTAGCTTCGGGTTCGGGCAGTACTTC.

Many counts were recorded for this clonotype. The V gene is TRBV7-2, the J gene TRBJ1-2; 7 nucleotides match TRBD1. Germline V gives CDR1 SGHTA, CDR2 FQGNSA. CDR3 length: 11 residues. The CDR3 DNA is TGTGCGAGACAGGGAGACTATGGCTACACCTTC. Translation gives CARQGDYGYTF.

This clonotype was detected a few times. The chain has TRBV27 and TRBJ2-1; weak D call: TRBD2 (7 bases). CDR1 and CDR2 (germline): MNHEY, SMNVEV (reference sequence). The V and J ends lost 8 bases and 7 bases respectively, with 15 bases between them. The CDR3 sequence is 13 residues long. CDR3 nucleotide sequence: TGTGCCAGCGTGGGGGGGGCGGGGAATGAGCAGTTCTTC. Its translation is CASVGGAGNEQFF.

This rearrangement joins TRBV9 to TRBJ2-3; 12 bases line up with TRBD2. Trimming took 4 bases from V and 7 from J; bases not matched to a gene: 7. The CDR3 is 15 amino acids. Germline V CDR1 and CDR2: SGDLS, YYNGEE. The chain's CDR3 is CASSSGTSGSHTQYF. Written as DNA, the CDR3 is TGTGCCAGCAGCTCAGGGACTAGCGGGTCCCATACGCAGTATTTT.

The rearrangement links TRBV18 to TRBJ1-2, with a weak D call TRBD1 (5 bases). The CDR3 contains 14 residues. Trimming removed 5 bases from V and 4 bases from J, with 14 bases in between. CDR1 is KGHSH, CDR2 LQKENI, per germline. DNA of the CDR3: TGTGCCAGCTCAAGGTCGGGGCCTCGCTATGGCTACACCTTC. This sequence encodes CASSRSGPRYGYTF.

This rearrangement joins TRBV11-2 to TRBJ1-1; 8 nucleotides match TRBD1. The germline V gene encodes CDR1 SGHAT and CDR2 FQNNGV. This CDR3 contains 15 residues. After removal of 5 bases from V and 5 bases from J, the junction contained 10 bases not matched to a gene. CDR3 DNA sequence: TGTGCCAGCAGCCACCCCCGGACAGGGACTACTGAAGCTTTCTTT. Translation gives CASSHPRTGTTEAFF.

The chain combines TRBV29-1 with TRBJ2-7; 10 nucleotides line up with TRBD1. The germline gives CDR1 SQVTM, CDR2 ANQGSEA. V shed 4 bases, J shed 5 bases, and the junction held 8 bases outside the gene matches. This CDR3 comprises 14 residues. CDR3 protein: CSVGGGTGADEQYF. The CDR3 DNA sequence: TGCAGCGTTGGTGGGGGGACAGGGGCGGACGAGCAGTACTTC.

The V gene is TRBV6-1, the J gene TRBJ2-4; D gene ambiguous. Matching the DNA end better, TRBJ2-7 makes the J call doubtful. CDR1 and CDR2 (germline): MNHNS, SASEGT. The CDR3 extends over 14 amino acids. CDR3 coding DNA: TGTGCCAGCAACGGTCTGGAGCAAATCTACGAGCAGTACTTC. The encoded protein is CASNGLEQIYEQYF.

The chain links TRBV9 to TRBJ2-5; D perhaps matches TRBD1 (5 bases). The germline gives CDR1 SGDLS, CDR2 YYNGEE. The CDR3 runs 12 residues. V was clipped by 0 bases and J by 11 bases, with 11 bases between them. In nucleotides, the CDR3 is TGTGCCAGCAGCGTAGTAGGGGCTGAGCAGTACTTC. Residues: CASSVVGAEQYF.

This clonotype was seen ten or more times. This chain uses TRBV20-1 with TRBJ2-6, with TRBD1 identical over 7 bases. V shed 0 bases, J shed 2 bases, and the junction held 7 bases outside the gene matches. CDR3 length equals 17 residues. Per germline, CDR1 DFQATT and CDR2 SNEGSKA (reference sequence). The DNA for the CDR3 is TGCAGTGCTAGAGATCTTAGAGGGGGCACTGGGGCCAACGTCCTGACTTTC. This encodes CSARDLRGGTGANVLTF.

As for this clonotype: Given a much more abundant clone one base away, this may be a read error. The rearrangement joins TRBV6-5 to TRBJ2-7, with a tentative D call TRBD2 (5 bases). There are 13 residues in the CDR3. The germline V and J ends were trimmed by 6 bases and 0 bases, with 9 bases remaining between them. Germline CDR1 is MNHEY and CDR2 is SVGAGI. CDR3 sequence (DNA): TGTGCCAGCAGCACCGAGGGCTCCTACGAGCAGTACTTC. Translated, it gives CASSTEGSYEQYF.

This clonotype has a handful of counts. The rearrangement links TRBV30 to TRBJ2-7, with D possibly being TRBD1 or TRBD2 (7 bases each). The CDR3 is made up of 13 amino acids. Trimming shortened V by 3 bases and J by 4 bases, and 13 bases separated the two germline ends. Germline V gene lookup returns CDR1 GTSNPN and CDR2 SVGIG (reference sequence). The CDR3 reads CAWRRGGQYEQYF. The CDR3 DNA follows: TGTGCCTGGAGGAGGGGGGGACAGTACGAGCAGTACTTC.

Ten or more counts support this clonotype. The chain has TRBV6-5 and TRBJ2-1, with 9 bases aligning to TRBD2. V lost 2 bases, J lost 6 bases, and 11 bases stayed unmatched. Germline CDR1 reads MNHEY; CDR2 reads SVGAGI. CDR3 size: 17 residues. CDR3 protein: CASSYARGSGGVNEQFF. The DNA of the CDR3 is TGTGCCAGCAGTTACGCGAGGGGTAGCGGGGGCGTCAATGAGCAGTTCTTC.

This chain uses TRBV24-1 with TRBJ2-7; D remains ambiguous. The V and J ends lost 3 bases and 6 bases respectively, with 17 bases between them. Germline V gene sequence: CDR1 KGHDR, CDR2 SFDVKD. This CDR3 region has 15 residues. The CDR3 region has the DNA TGTGCCACCAGTGATCCCTCGGACCGCTCCGGCGAGCAGTACTTC. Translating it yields CATSDPSDRSGEQYF.

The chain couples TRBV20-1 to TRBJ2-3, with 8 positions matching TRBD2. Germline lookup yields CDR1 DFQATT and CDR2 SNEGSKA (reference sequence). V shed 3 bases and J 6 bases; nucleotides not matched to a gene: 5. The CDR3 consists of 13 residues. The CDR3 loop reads CSARIAGSDTQYF. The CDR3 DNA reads TGCAGTGCTAGGATAGCGGGATCCGATACGCAGTATTTT.

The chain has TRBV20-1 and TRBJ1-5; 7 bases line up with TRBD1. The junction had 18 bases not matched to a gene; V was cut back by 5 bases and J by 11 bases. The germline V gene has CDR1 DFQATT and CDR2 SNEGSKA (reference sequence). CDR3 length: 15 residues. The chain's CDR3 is CSAPGQGGQQETQHF. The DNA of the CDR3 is TGCAGTGCTCCGGGGCAGGGGGGTCAACAAGAGACCCAGCATTTT.

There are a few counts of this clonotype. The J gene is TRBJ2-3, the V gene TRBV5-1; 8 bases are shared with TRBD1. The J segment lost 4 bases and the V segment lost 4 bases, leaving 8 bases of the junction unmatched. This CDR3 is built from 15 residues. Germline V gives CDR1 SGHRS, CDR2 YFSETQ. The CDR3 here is CASSLETGGPDTQYF. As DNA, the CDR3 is TGCGCCAGCAGCCTGGAAACAGGGGGTCCAGATACGCAGTATTTT.

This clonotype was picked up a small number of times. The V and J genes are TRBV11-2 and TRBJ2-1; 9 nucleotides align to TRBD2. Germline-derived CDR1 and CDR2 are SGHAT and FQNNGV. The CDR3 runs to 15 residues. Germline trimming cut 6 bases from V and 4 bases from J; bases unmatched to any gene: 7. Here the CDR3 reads CASRRASGVYNEQFF. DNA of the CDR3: TGTGCCAGCAGACGAGCTAGCGGGGTGTACAATGAGCAGTTCTTC.

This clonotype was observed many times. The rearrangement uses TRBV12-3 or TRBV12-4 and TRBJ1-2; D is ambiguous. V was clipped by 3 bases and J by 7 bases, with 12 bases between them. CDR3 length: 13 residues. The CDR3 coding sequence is TGTGCCAGCAGTTTGTCTGGGTCCGGTGGCTACACCTTC. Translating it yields CASSLSGSGGYTF.

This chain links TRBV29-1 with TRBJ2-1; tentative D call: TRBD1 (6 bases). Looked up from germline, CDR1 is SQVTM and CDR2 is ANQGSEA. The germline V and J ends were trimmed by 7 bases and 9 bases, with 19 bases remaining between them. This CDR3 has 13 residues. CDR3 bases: TGCAGCGCTGTGGACAGATTTCTCTTTGAGCAGTTCTTC. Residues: CSAVDRFLFEQFF.

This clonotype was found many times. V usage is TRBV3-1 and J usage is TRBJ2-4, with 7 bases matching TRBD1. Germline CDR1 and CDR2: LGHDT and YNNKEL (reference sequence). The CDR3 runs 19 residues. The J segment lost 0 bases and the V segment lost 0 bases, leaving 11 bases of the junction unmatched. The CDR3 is CASSQDPPDRLLAKNIQYF. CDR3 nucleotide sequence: TGTGCCAGCAGCCAAGACCCTCCGGACAGGCTTCTAGCCAAAAACATTCAGTACTTC. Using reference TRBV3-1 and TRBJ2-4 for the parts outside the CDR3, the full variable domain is DTAVSQTPKYLVTQMGNDKSIKCEQNLGHDTMYWYKQDSKKFLKIMFSYNNKELIINETVPNRFSPKSPDKAHLNLHINSLELGDSAVYFCASSQDPPDRLLAKNIQYFGAGTRLSVL.

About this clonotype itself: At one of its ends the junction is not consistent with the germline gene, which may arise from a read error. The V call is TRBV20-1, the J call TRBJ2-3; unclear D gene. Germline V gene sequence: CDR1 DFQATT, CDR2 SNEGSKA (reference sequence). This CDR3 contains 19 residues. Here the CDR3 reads CSARVLQTAPPTSTDTQYF. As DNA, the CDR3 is TGCAGTGCCAGAGTTCTCCAAACCGCCCCACCGACTAGCACAGATACGCAGTATTTT.

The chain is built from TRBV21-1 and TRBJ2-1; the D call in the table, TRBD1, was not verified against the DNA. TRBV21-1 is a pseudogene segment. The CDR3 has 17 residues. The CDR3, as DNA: TGTGCCAGCAGCAATAGGCCAGGGCGGCGAGGAGTCAATGAGCAGTTCTTC. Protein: CASSNRPGRRGVNEQFF.

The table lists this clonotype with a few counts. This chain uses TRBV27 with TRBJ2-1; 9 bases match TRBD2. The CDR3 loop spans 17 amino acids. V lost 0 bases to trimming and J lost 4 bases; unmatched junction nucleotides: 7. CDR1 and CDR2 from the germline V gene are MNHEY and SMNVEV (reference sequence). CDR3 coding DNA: TGTGCCAGCAGTTTATCGGGGGTGACTAGCGGATACAATGAGCAGTTCTTC. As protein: CASSLSGVTSGYNEQFF.

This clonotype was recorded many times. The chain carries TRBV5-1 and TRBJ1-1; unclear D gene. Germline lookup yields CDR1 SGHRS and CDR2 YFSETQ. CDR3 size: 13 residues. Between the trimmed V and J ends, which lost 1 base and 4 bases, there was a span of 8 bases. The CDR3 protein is CASSLIGGTEAFF. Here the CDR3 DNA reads TGCGCCAGCAGCTTGATAGGCGGCACTGAAGCTTTCTTT.